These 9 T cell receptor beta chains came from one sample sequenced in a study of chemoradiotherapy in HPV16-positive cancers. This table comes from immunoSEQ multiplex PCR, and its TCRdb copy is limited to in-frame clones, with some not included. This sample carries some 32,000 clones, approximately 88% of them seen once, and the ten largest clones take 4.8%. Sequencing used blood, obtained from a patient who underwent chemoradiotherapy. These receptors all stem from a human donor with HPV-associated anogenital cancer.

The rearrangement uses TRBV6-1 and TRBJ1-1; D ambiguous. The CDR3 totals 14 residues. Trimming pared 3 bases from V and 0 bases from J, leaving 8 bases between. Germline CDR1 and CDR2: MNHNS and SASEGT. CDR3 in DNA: TGTGCCAGCAGTGAGGTCAGCTTGAACACTGAAGCTTTCTTT. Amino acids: CASSEVSLNTEAFF.

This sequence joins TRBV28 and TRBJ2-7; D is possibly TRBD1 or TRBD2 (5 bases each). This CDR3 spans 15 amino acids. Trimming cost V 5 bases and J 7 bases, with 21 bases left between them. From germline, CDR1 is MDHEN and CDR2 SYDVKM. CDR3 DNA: TGTGCCAGCAGTACCACAGGACGGGGCCGCTCAGAGCAGTACTTC. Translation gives CASSTTGRGRSEQYF.

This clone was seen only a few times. CDR3 amino acids: CASCLTVSYEQYF. The CDR3 bases are TGTGCCAGCTGTCTGACGGTTTCCTACGAGCAGTACTTC. The gene calls are TRBV6-1 and TRBJ2-7; D is uncertain. Germline V gene sequence: CDR1 MNHNS, CDR2 SASEGT. Trimming removed 8 bases at V and 1 base at J, with 12 bases between. This CDR3 is 13 amino acids long.

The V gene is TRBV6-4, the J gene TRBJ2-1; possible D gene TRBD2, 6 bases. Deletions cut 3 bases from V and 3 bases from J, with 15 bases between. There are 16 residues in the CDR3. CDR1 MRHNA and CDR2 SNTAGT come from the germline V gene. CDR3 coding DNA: TGTGCCAGCAGTGAACACGGAGGGCTAGGCTACAATGAGCAGTTCTTC. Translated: CASSEHGGLGYNEQFF.

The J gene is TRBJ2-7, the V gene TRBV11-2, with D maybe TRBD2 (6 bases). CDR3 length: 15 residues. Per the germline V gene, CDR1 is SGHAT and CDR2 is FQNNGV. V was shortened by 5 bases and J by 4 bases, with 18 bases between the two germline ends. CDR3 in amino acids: CASSALAGAGYEQYF. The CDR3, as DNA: TGTGCCAGCAGCGCACTAGCCGGGGCGGGTTACGAGCAGTACTTC.

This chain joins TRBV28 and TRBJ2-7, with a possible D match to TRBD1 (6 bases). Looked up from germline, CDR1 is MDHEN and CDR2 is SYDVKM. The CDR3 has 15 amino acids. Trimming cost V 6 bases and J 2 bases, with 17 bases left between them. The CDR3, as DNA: TGTGCCAGCAGCCGGACCCGGGACATACCCTACGAGCAGTACTTC. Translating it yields CASSRTRDIPYEQYF.

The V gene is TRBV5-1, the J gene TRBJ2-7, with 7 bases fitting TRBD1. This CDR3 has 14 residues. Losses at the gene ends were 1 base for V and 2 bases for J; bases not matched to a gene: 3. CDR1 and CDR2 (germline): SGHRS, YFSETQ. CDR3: CASSLTGEAYEQYF. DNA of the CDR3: TGCGCCAGCAGCTTGACAGGGGAAGCCTACGAGCAGTACTTC.

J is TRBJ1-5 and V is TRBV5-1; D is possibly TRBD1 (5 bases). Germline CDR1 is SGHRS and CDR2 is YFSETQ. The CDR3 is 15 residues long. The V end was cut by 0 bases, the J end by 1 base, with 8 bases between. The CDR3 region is CASSLEGKSNQPQHF. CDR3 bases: TGCGCCAGCAGCTTGGAGGGGAAAAGCAATCAGCCCCAGCATTTT.

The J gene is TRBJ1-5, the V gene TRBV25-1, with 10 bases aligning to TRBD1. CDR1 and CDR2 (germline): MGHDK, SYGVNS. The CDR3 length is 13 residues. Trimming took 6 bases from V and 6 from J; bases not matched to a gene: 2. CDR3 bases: TGTGCCAGCAGGGGACAGGGGCTTCAGCCCCAGCATTTT. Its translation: CASRGQGLQPQHF. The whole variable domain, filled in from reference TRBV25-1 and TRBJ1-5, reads EADIYQTPRYLVIGTGKKITLECSQTMGHDKMYWYQQDPGMELHLIHYSYGVNSTEKGDLSSESTVSRIRTEHFPLTLESARPSHTSQYLCASRGQGLQPQHFGDGTRLSIL.